This T cell receptor (beta chain) comes out of a study of vaccination effects on CD4 cells after COVID-19. Study details: Two doses of BNT162b2 or mRNA-1273 vaccine were administered to participants. Study-level points and caveats: Just 1 of 255 vaccine-induced clones in healthy recipients was cross-reactive.

Only in-frame clones appear in the TCRdb table, and some are missing; sequencing was by immunoSEQ multiplex PCR. The profile shows around 35,000 clones, over 65% of them singletons. CDR3 length: 15 amino acids. The ends lost 4 bases at V and 1 base at J; junction bases unmatched: 1. Germline V gene sequence: CDR1 MRHNA, CDR2 SNTAGT. Concerning this clone: Its matching antigen is unknown.

CD4+ T cells specific for antigen were expanded with viral peptide pools by the ViraFEST assay before sequencing. After more than 8 days in culture, the CD4+ T cells were isolated. Having tested negative for nucleocapsid antibodies, the vaccine recipients showed no prior SARS-CoV-2 infection. A few million PBMC were seeded per well and grown in the presence of approximately 9.5 IU/ml IL-2 and around 9 ug/ml peptides. This TCR derives from a human donor who received a COVID-19 vaccine. The chain recombines TRBV6-4 with TRBJ2-3; 11 nucleotides match TRBD2. Sample: CD4+ T cells from PBMCs cultured with HCoV-OC43 spike peptides, taken before COVID-19 vaccination. Subset described: HCoV-OC43 spike overlapping peptide pool stimulation. DNA of the CDR3: TGTGCCAGCAGTGTGACTAGCGGGGGCACAGATACGCAGTATTTT. Translating gives CASSVTSGGTDTQYF.